The clone carrying this TCR beta chain was counted only a few times. What it recognizes is unknown. Sequenced by immunoSEQ multiplex PCR; TCRdb stores in-frame clones only, minus some. The sample lists fewer than 55,000 clones; about 90% were seen once. The data stem from a study of OX40 agonist ivuxolimab in advanced cancers. Across the whole study: Of mixed ages from 23 to 79 and averaging about 60 years, the group was just under 85% male. Partial responses were recorded for three patients, including one with hepatocellular carcinoma and two with cutaneous melanoma. Study findings and constraints: Dosing at 0.1 to 3.0 mg/kg was accompanied by clonal expansion of CD4+ and CD8+ blood T cells by week 6.

The length of the CDR3 is 12 residues. Germline V gene lookup returns CDR1 MDHEN and CDR2 SYDVKM. V lost 5 bases, J lost 8 bases, and 12 bases lay in between. This sequence was found in an adult with an advanced solid tumor such as melanoma, head and neck, liver or kidney cancer. This chain uses TRBV28 with TRBJ1-2; D gene uncertain. This sample comprised CD4+ or CD8+ T cells sorted from blood, obtained in a trial of the OX40 agonist ivuxolimab. The CDR3 sequence is CASSPIPRGYTF. CDR3 sequence (DNA): TGTGCCAGCAGTCCCATACCTCGAGGCTACACCTTC.